This paragraph covers one T cell receptor beta chain sequence. The table came from immunoSEQ multiplex PCR; TCRdb's copy has only in-frame clones and leaves some out. The sample has roughly 70,000 clones; about 69% are singletons. This record belongs to a study of blood T cell repertoires in COVID-19. Trimming removed 4 bases at V and 5 bases at J, with 13 bases between. The germline V gene encodes CDR1 MNHEY and CDR2 SMNVEV (reference sequence). This CDR3 is 14 amino acids long. The sequenced material came from peripheral blood. The sequence was obtained from a man between 65 and 85 years old with acute or convalescent COVID-19. The rearrangement joins TRBV27 to TRBJ2-3; tentative D call: TRBD1 (5 bases). CDR3 loop: CASSSLRVGDTQYF. The CDR3 coding sequence is TGTGCCAGCAGTTCCCTCAGGGTGGGAGATACGCAGTATTTT.